This T cell receptor beta chain was retrieved from a study of blood T cell repertoires in COVID-19. Method: immunoSEQ multiplex PCR; TCRdb's copy keeps in-frame clones and lacks some. The sample lists a few hundred thousand clones, about nine tenths occurring once. The length of the CDR3 is 14 residues. Germline V gives CDR1 MGHDK, CDR2 SYGVNS. V shed 3 bases, J shed 6 bases, and the junction held 4 bases outside the gene matches. The TCR originated in a man aged 30 to 39 who had recovered from COVID-19. The J gene is TRBJ2-2, the V gene TRBV25-1, with TRBD2 identical over 7 bases. Sequenced material: PBMCs or T cells enriched from blood (not recorded which). The CDR3 here is CASSDPGGSGELFF. In DNA, the CDR3 is TGTGCCAGCAGTGACCCCGGGGGGTCCGGGGAGCTGTTTTTT. The entire variable domain, with the rest obtained from reference TRBV25-1 and TRBJ2-2, is as follows: EADIYQTPRYLVIGTGKKITLECSQTMGHDKMYWYQQDPGMELHLIHYSYGVNSTEKGDLSSESTVSRIRTEHFPLTLESARPSHTSQYLCASSDPGGSGELFFGEGSRLTVL.